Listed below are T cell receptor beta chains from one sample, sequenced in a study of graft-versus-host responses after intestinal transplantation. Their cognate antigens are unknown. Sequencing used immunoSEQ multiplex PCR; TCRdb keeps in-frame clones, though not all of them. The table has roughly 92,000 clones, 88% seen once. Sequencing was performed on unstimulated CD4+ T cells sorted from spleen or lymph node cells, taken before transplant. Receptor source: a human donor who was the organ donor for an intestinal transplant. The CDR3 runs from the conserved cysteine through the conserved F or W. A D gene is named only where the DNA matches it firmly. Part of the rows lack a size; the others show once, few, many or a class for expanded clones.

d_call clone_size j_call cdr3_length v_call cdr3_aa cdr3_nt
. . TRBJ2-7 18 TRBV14 CASSQEGWTEGFRYEQYF TGTGCCAGCAGCCAAGAGGGGTGGACAGAGGGTTTTAGGTACGAGCAGTACTTC
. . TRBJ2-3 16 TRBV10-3 CAISESQGRSADTQYF TGTGCCATCAGTGAGTCCCAGGGCAGGTCAGCAGATACGCAGTATTTT
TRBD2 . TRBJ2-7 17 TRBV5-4 CASSLGLAGGLSYEQYF TGTGCCAGCAGCTTGGGACTAGCGGGGGGTCTCTCCTACGAGCAGTACTTC
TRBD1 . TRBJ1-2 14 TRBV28 CASSLSVTGLGYTF TGTGCCAGCAGTTTATCCGTGACAGGGTTAGGCTACACCTTC
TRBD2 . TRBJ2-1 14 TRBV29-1 CSVEAGASYNEQFF TGCAGCGTTGAGGCGGGAGCCTCCTACAATGAGCAGTTCTTC
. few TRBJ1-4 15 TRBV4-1 CASSHWGEGNEKLFF TGCGCCAGCAGCCACTGGGGGGAAGGGAATGAAAAACTGTTTTTT
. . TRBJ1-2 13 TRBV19 CASRRAYNYGYTF TGTGCCAGTCGCAGGGCCTATAACTATGGCTACACCTTC
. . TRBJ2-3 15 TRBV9 CASNPSVLSTDTQYF TGTGCCAGCAACCCTAGCGTATTAAGCACAGATACGCAGTATTTT
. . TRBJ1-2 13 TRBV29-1 CSETGPTNYGYTF TGCAGCGAGACAGGCCCTACTAACTATGGCTACACCTTC
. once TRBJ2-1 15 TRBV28 CASFFHGGGYNEQFF TGTGCCAGCTTTTTCCACGGCGGCGGATACAATGAGCAGTTCTTC
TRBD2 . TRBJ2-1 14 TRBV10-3 CAIRVGTSGNEQFF TGTGCCATCAGGGTAGGGACTAGCGGGAATGAGCAGTTCTTC
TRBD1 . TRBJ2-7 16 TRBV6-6 CASRSQGTGETYEQYF TGTGCCAGCAGGTCCCAGGGGACAGGGGAAACCTACGAGCAGTACTTC
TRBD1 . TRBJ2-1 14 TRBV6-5 CASSQDRGENEQFF TGTGCCAGCAGTCAGGACAGGGGGGAAAATGAGCAGTTCTTC
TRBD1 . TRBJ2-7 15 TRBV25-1 CASSELGQGTYEQYF TGTGCCAGCAGTGAGCTAGGACAGGGAACCTACGAGCAGTACTTC
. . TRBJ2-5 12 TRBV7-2 CASSFPPETQYF TGTGCCAGCAGCTTCCCTCCAGAGACCCAGTACTTC
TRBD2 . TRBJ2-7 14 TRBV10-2 CASPSSGGAYEQYF TGCGCCAGCCCCTCTAGCGGGGGGGCCTACGAGCAGTACTTC
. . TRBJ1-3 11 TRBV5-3 CARSFIDTIYF TGTGCCAGAAGCTTTATTGACACCATATATTTT
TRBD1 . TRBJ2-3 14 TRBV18 CASSPDRVTDTQYF TGTGCCAGCTCACCCGACAGGGTCACAGATACGCAGTATTTT
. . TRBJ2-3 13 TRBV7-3 CASSLSGEDTQYF TGTGCCAGCAGCTTATCGGGGGAGGATACGCAGTATTTT
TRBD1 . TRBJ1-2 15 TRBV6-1 CASSELVQGNYGYTF TGTGCCAGCAGTGAATTAGTACAGGGGAATTACGGCTACACCTTC
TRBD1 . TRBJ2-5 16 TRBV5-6 CASSPKPTGAQETQYF TGTGCCAGCAGCCCAAAACCCACAGGGGCCCAAGAGACCCAGTACTTC
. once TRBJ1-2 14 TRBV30 CAWSVVGRGTEYTF TGTGCCTGGAGTGTTGTCGGCAGGGGTACAGAGTACACCTTC
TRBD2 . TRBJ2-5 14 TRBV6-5 CASSGIWGGETQYF TGTGCCAGCAGTGGAATATGGGGGGGGGAGACCCAGTACTTC
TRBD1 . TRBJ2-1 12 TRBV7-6 CASSSVRDRQFF TGTGCCAGCAGCTCAGTCCGGGACAGGCAGTTCTTC
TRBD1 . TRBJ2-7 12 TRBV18 CASSPRQGAQYF TGTGCCAGCTCACCAAGACAGGGGGCGCAGTACTTC
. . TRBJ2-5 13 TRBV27 CASINRVVETQYF TGTGCCAGCATCAACAGGGTGGTCGAGACCCAGTACTTC
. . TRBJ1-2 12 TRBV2 CASVTGSYGYTF TGTGCCAGCGTTACGGGGTCCTATGGCTACACCTTC
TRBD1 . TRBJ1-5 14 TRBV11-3 CASSFDRDSSPQHF TGTGCCAGCAGCTTTGACAGGGATTCATCGCCCCAGCATTTT
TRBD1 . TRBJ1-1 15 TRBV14 CASSQRQGANTEAFF TGTGCCAGCAGCCAGAGACAGGGGGCGAACACTGAAGCTTTCTTT
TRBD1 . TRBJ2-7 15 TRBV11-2 CASSPGGGQGFEQYF TGTGCCAGCAGCCCGGGTGGGGGACAGGGTTTCGAGCAGTACTTC
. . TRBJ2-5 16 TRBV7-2 CASSRYYFGNQETQYF TGTGCCAGCAGCCGATACTACTTCGGAAACCAAGAGACCCAGTACTTC
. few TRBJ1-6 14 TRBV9 CASSVEGHESPLHF TGTGCCAGCAGCGTAGAGGGACACGAATCACCCCTCCACTTT
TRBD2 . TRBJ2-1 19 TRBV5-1 CASSSAGLAGGPTANEQFF TGCGCCAGCAGTTCGGCGGGACTAGCGGGGGGGCCGACTGCCAATGAGCAGTTCTTC
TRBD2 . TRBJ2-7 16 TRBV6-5 CASSYSYSGRAYEQYF TGTGCCAGCAGTTACTCCTACAGCGGGAGGGCCTACGAGCAGTACTTC
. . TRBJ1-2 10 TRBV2 CASRERGYTF TGTGCCAGCAGGGAGCGTGGCTACACCTTC
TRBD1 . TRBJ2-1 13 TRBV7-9 CASGQGALNEQFF TGTGCCAGCGGACAGGGGGCGCTCAATGAGCAGTTCTTC
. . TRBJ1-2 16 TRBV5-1 CASSWRDATANYGYTF TGCGCCAGCAGCTGGAGGGACGCTACTGCTAACTATGGCTACACCTTC